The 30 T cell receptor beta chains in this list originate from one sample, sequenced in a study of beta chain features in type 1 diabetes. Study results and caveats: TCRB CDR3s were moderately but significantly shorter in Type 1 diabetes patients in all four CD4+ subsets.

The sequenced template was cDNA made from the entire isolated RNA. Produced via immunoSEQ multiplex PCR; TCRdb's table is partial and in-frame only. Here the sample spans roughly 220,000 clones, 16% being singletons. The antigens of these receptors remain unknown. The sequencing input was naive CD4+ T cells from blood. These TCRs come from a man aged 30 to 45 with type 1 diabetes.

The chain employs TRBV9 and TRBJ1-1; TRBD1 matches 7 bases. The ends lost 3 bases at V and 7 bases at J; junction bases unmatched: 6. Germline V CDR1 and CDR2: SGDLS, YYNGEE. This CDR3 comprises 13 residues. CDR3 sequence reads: CASSARQGSEAFF. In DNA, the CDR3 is TGTGCCAGCAGCGCCCGACAGGGAAGTGAAGCTTTCTTT.

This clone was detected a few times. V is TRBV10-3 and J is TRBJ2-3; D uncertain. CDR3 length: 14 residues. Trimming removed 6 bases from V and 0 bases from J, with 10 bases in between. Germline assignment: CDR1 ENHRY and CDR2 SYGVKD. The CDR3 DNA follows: TGTGCCATCAGCATTGACAAGAGCACAGATACGCAGTATTTT. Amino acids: CAISIDKSTDTQYF.

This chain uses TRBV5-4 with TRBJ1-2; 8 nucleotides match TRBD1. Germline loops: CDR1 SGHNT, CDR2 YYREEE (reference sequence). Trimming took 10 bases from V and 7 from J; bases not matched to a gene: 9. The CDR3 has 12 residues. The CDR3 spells CAVRGLESGYTF. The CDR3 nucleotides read TGTGCCGTCAGGGGGCTTGAAAGTGGCTACACCTTC.

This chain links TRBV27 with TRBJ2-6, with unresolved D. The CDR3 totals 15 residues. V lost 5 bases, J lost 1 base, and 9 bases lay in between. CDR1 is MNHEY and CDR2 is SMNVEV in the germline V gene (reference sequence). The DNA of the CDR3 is TGTGCCAGCAGTACAGTTGCTTCTGGGGCCAACGTCCTGACTTTC. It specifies CASSTVASGANVLTF.

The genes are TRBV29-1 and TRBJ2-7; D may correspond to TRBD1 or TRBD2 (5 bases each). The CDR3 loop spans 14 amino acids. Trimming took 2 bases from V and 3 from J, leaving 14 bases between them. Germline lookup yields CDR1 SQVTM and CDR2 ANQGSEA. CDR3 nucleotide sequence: TGCAGCGTTGAAAAAGGGAGCAGGGACTACGAGCAGTACTTC. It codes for CSVEKGSRDYEQYF.

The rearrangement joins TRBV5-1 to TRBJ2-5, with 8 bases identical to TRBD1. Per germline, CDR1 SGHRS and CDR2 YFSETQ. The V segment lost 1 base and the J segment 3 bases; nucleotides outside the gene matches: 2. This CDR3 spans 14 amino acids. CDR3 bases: TGCGCCAGCAGCTTGTCAGGGGGCGAAGAGACCCAGTACTTC. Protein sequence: CASSLSGGEETQYF.

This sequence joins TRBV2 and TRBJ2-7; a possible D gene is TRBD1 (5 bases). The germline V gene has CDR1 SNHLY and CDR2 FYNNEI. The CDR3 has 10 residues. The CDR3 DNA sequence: TGTGCTATCAAGGGGTCGGAGCAGTACTTC. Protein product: CAIKGSEQYF.

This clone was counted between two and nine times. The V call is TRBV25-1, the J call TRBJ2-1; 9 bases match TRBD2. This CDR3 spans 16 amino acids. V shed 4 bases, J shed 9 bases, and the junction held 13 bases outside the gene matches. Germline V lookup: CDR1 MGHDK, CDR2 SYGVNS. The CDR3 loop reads CASSAPVAGVAAEQFF. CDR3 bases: TGTGCCAGCAGTGCCCCAGTAGCGGGAGTCGCGGCTGAGCAGTTCTTC.

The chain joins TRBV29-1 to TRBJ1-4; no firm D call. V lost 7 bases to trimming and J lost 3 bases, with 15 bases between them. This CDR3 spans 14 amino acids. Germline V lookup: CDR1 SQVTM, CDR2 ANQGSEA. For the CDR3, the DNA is TGCAGCGCCCGGAGGGATTTTGCTAATGAAAAACTGTTTTTT. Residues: CSARRDFANEKLFF.

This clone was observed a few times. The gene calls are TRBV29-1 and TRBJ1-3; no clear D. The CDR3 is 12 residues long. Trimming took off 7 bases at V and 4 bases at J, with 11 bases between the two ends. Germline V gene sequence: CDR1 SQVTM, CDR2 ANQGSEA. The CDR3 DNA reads TGCAGCGCCTTAGCCCAGGGAAACACCATATATTTT. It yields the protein CSALAQGNTIYF.

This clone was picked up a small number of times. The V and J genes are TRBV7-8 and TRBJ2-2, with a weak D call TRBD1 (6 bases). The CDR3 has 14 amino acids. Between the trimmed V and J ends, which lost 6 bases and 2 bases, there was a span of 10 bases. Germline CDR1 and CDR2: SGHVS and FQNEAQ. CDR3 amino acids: CASSKTGNTGELFF. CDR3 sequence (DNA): TGTGCCAGCAGTAAGACAGGCAACACCGGGGAGCTGTTTTTT.

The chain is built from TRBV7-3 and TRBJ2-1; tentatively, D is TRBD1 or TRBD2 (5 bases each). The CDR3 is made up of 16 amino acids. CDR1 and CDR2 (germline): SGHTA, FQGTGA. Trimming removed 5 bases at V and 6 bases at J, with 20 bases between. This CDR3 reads CASSLLNSEGRNEQFF. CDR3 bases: TGTGCCAGCAGCCTCCTAAATAGTGAGGGACGCAATGAGCAGTTCTTC. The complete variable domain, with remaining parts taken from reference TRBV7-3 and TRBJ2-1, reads GAGVSQTPSNKVTEKGKYVELRCDPISGHTALYWYRQSLGQGPEFLIYFQGTGAADDSGLPNDRFFAVRPEGSVSTLKIQRTERGDSAVYLCASSLLNSEGRNEQFFGPGTRLTVL.

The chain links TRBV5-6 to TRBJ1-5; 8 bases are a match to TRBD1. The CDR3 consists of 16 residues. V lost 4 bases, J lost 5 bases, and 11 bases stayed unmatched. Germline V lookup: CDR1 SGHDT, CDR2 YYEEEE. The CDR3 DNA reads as TGTGCCAGCAGCCGGAGGACAGGGCTGGTACATCAGCCCCAGCATTTT. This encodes CASSRRTGLVHQPQHF. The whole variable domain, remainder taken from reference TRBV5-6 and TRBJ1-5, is DAGVTQSPTHLIKTRGQQVTLRCSPKSGHDTVSWYQQALGQGPQFIFQYYEEEERQRGNFPDRFSGHQFPNYSSELNVNALLLGDSALYLCASSRRTGLVHQPQHFGDGTRLSIL.

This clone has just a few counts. Here the CDR3 DNA reads TGCAGCGTTGAGAGGGACAGCGCCTACGAGCAGTACTTC. Translated: CSVERDSAYEQYF. This chain links TRBV29-1 with TRBJ2-7; 7 bases line up with TRBD1. The CDR3 runs to 13 residues. The ends lost 3 bases at V and 2 bases at J; junction bases unmatched: 4. Per the germline V gene, CDR1 is SQVTM and CDR2 is ANQGSEA.

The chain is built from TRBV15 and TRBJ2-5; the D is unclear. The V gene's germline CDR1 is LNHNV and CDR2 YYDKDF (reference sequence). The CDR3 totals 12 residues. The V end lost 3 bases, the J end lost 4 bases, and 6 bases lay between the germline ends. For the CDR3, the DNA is TGTGCCACCAGCAGCGCCCCAGAGACCCAGTACTTC. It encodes CATSSAPETQYF.

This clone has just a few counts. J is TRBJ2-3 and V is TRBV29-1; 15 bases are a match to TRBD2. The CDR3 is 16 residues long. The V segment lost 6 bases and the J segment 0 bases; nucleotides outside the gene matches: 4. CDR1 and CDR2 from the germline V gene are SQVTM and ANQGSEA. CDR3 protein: CSVSGTSGGSTDTQYF. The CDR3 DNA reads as TGCAGCGTCTCCGGGACTAGCGGGGGGAGCACAGATACGCAGTATTTT.

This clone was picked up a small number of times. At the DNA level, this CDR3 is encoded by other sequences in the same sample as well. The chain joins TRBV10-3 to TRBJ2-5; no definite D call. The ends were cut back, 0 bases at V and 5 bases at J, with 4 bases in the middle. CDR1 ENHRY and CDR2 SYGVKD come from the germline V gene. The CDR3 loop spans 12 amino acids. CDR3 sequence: CAISESVETQYF. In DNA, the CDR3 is TGTGCCATCAGTGAGTCGGTCGAGACCCAGTACTTC.

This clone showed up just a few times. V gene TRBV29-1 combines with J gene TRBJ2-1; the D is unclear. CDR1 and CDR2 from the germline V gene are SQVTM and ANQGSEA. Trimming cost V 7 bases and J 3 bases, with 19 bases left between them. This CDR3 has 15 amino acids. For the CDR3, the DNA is TGCAGCGCCAAAGGAACAGATTCGGGCTACAATGAGCAGTTCTTC. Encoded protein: CSAKGTDSGYNEQFF.

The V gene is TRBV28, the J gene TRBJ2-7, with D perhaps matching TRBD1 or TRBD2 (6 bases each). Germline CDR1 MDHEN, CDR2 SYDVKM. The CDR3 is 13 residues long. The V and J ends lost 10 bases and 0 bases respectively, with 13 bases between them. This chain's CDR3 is CATRGPSSYEQYF. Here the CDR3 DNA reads TGTGCCACCCGGGGGCCGAGCTCCTACGAGCAGTACTTC.

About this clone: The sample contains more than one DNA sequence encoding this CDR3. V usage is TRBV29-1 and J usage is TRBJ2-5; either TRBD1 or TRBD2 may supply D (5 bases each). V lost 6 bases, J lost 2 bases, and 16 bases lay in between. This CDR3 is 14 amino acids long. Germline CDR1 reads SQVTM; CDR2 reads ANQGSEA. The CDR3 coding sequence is TGCAGCGTGCACCTAGAGGGACGGCAAGAGACCCAGTACTTC. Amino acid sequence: CSVHLEGRQETQYF.

Written as DNA, the CDR3 is TGTGCCATCAGTCCGGGACTAGCGGGGGATAGCTCCTACGAGCAGTACTTC. Translated: CAISPGLAGDSSYEQYF. The chain has TRBV10-3 and TRBJ2-7; 14 nucleotides align to TRBD2. Germline V gives CDR1 ENHRY, CDR2 SYGVKD. V lost 5 bases and J lost 0; bases outside the gene matches: 6. The length of the CDR3 is 17 residues.

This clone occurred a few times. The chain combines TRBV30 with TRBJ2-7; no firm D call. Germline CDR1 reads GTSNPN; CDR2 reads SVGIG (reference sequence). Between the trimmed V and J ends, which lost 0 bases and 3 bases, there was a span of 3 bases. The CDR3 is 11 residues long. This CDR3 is CAWSVFYEQYF. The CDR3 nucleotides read TGTGCCTGGAGTGTATTCTACGAGCAGTACTTC.

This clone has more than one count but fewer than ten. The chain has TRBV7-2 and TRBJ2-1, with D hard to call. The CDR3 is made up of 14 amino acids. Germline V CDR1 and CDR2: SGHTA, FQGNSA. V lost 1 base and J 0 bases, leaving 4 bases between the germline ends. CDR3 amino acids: CASSLESSYNEQFF. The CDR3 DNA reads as TGTGCCAGCAGCTTAGAGAGCTCCTACAATGAGCAGTTCTTC.

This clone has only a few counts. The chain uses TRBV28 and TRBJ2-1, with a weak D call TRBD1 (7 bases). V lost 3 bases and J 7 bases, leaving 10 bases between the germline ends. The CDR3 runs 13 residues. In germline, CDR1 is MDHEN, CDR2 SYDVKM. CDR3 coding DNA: TGTGCCAGCAGTTTGGAGGGGGCAAATGAGCAGTTCTTC. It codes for CASSLEGANEQFF.

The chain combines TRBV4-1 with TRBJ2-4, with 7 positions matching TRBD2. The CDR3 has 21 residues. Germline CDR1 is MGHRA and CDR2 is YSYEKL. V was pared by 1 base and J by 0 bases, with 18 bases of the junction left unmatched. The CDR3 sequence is CASSQAAWGGGLVKAKNIQYF. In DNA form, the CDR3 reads TGCGCCAGCAGCCAAGCGGCGTGGGGGGGTGGGTTAGTTAAAGCCAAAAACATTCAGTACTTC.

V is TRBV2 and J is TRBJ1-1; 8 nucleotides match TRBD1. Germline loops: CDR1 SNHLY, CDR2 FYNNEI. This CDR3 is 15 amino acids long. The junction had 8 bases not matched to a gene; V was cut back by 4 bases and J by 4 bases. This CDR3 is CASSGTGSPATEAFF. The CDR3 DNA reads TGTGCCAGCAGTGGGACAGGGAGTCCAGCCACTGAAGCTTTCTTT. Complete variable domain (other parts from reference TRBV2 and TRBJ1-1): EPEVTQTPSHQVTQMGQEVILRCVPISNHLYFYWYRQILGQKVEFLVSFYNNEISEKSEIFDDQFSVERPDGSNFTLKIRSTKLEDSAMYFCASSGTGSPATEAFFGQGTRLTVV.

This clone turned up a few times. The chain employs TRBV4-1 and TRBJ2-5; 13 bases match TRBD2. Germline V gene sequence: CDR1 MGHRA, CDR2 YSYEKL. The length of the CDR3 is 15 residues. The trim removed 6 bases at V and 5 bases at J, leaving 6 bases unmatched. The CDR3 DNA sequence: TGCGCCAGCAGAAGACTAGCGGGAGGCCCCGAGACCCAGTACTTC. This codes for CASRRLAGGPETQYF.

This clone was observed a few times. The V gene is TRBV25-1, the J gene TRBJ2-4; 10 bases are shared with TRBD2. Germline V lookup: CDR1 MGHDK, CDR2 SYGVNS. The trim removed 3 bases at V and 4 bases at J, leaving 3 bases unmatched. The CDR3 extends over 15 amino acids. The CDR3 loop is CASSDLAGAKNIQYF. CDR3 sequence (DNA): TGTGCCAGCAGTGATCTAGCGGGGGCTAAAAACATTCAGTACTTC.

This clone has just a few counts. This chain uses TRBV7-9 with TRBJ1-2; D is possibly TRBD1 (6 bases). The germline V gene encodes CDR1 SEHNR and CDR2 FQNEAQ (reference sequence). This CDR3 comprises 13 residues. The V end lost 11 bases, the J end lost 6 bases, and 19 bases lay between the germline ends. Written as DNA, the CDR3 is TGTGCCCTGGGAGCAGGGGATGGCGATGGCTACACCTTC. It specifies CALGAGDGDGYTF.

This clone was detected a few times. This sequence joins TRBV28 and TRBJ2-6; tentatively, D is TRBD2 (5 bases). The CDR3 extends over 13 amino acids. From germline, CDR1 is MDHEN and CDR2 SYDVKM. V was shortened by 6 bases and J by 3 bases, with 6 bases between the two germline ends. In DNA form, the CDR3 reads TGTGCCAGCAGCGGGGATGGGGCCAACGTCCTGACTTTC. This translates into CASSGDGANVLTF.